This T cell receptor (beta chain) derives from a study of response to subunit inactivated influenza vaccine. The CDR3 has 15 amino acids. The germline gives CDR1 SSHAT, CDR2 FNYEAQ (reference sequence). TCRdb processed the RT-PCR reads anew with MiXCR; each CDR3 protein has one entry. The data show about 520,000 distinct CDR3 sequences, with 9.5% to 12% seen just once and 9.5% to 15% held by the top ten. Of note for this clonotype: A read error may account for a junction end that differs from germline.

The chain uses TRBV7-7 and TRBJ2-5; D may be TRBD1 (5 bases). Sample: PBMCs from blood, taken about 6 weeks after vaccination. The sequence came from a middle-aged man who received an inactivated influenza vaccine. DNA of the CDR3: TGTGCTAGCAGCTTAGGTCCAGGGATCTCGGAGACCCAGTACTTC. Its protein product is CASSLGPGISETQYF.